Presented here are 20 T cell receptor beta chains from one specimen sequenced in a study of blood T cell repertoires in COVID-19 (dated by TCRdb to 2019 to 2021). The library was produced with the immunoSEQ multiplex PCR assay. TCRdb holds this immuneACCESS table with in-frame rearrangements only. Some clones are missing; in checked studies, unresolved V genes explain under half, and the rest has no known cause. A total of about 160,000 clones appear in this sample, over 80% of them only once. Of the sample, about 4.8% falls within the top ten clones. The sequenced sample consisted of peripheral blood. The receptor set was obtained from a man aged 25 to 45 with COVID-19, enrolled during active disease.

This chain links TRBV3-1 (or the pseudogene TRBV3-2) with TRBJ1-2; D might be TRBD1 (5 bases). Trimming left V 4 bases short and J 2 bases short, with 8 bases between. This CDR3 contains 13 residues. Germline V lookup: CDR1 LGHDT, CDR2 YNNKEL (reference sequence). CDR3 residues: CASSRGGNYGYTF. CDR3 DNA sequence: TGTGCCAGCAGCCGGGGCGGCAACTATGGCTACACCTTC.

The rearrangement links TRBV19 to TRBJ2-1; TRBD2 matches 13 bases. The CDR3 loop spans 17 amino acids. Trimming at V came to 5 bases and at J to 6 bases, leaving 10 bases not matched to a gene. Germline V lookup: CDR1 LNHDA, CDR2 SQIVND (reference sequence). The CDR3 DNA sequence: TGTGCCAGTAGTCCTCGGAGAGGGACTAGCGGGATCAATGAGCAGTTCTTC. It translates to CASSPRRGTSGINEQFF.

This chain connects TRBV27 to TRBJ2-6; D unresolved. Germline lookup yields CDR1 MNHEY and CDR2 SMNVEV (reference sequence). With 6 bases removed from V and 0 bases from J, the gap between germline ends came to 9 bases. The CDR3 extends over 15 amino acids. The CDR3 coding sequence is TGTGCCAGCAGACCACTAAACTCTGGGGCCAACGTCCTGACTTTC. Protein: CASRPLNSGANVLTF. The entire variable domain, with the rest obtained from reference TRBV27 and TRBJ2-6, is as follows: EAQVTQNPRYLITVTGKKLTVTCSQNMNHEYMSWYRQDPGLGLRQIYYSMNVEVTDKGDVPEGYKVSRKEKRNFPLILESPSPNQTSLYFCASRPLNSGANVLTFGAGSRLTVL.

The genes are TRBV14 and TRBJ1-1; TRBD1 is a possible D gene (5 bases). The CDR3 runs to 13 residues. Germline V gene sequence: CDR1 SGHDN, CDR2 FVKESK. Deletions cut 4 bases from V and 2 bases from J, with 8 bases between. The CDR3 loop reads CASSRTGNTEAFF. CDR3 in DNA: TGTGCCAGCAGCCGAACAGGTAACACTGAAGCTTTCTTT.

The chain is built from TRBV29-1 and TRBJ2-1; 8 nucleotides line up with TRBD1. CDR1 and CDR2 from the germline V gene are SQVTM and ANQGSEA. Trimming took 0 bases from V and 10 from J; bases not matched to a gene: 8. The CDR3 totals 14 residues. CDR3 DNA sequence: TGCAGCGTTGAAGATACCCGGACAGGGTGGGAGCAGTTCTTC. Protein product: CSVEDTRTGWEQFF.

This clone has only one observation. J is TRBJ1-5 and V is TRBV5-8, with D perhaps matching TRBD1 (6 bases). The V and J ends lost 4 bases and 7 bases respectively, with 15 bases between them. The CDR3 spans 14 residues. The germline gives CDR1 SGHTS, CDR2 YDEGEE. The CDR3 DNA follows: TGTGCCAGCAGCACCTTACAGGGCCACCAGCCCCAGCATTTT. It is translated as CASSTLQGHQPQHF.

The rearrangement uses TRBV9 and TRBJ2-1, with 11 positions matching TRBD2. CDR3 length equals 15 residues. Trimming cost V 1 base and J 5 bases; bases outside gene matches: 2. The germline gives CDR1 SGDLS, CDR2 YYNGEE. CDR3 in amino acids: CASSVTSGSNNEQFF. The CDR3 region has the DNA TGTGCCAGCAGCGTAACTAGCGGGAGCAACAATGAGCAGTTCTTC.

This clone was found once. This sequence joins TRBV5-4 and TRBJ2-2; 9 bases map to TRBD1. Germline V lookup: CDR1 SGHNT, CDR2 YYREEE (reference sequence). The CDR3 has 15 residues. Trimming took 4 bases from V and 3 from J; bases not matched to a gene: 4. CDR3 nucleotides: TGTGCCAGCAGCCCAGACAGGGGGGACACCGGGGAGCTGTTTTTT. Translated: CASSPDRGDTGELFF.

The V and J genes are TRBV28 and TRBJ2-5, with a possible D match to TRBD2 (6 bases). CDR1 MDHEN and CDR2 SYDVKM come from the germline V gene. Trimming removed 7 bases from V and 5 bases from J, with 17 bases in between. The CDR3 loop spans 14 amino acids. CDR3 bases: TGTGCCAGCACCCAACATGGAGGGGTTGAGACCCAGTACTTC. Residues: CASTQHGGVETQYF. Full variable domain (rest looked up from reference TRBV28 and TRBJ2-5): DVKVTQSSRYLVKRTGEKVFLECVQDMDHENMFWYRQDPGLGLRLIYFSYDVKMKEKGDIPEGYSVSREKKERFSLILESASTNQTSMYLCASTQHGGVETQYFGPGTRLLVL.

This rearrangement joins TRBV5-4 to TRBJ1-4; no reliable D call. CDR1 is SGHNT and CDR2 is YYREEE in the germline V gene (reference sequence). This CDR3 spans 17 amino acids. The V and J ends lost 2 bases and 0 bases respectively, with 14 bases between them. The CDR3 loop reads CASSFKKGAATNEKLFF. CDR3 DNA: TGTGCCAGCAGCTTCAAGAAGGGAGCTGCAACTAATGAAAAACTGTTTTTT. Combining the CDR3 with reference TRBV5-4 and TRBJ1-4 gives the whole variable domain ETGVTQSPTHLIKTRGQQVTLRCSSQSGHNTVSWYQQALGQGPQFIFQYYREEENGRGNFPPRFSGLQFPNYSSELNVNALELDDSALYLCASSFKKGAATNEKLFFGSGTQLSVL.

V and J are TRBV28 and TRBJ1-2; 8 bases are shared with TRBD1. J lost 8 bases, V lost 5 bases, and 10 bases had no gene match. The CDR3 spans 14 residues. Germline values: CDR1 MDHEN, CDR2 SYDVKM. CDR3 in amino acids: CASSATGAVRGYTF. The CDR3 DNA reads TGTGCCAGCAGTGCGACAGGGGCTGTGAGGGGCTACACCTTC.

The CDR3 spells CASSLTPTGSYEQYF. CDR3 nucleotides: TGTGCCAGCAGCCTAACCCCTACAGGATCCTACGAGCAGTACTTC. V gene TRBV6-5 combines with J gene TRBJ2-7; TRBD1 is a possible D gene (5 bases). Trimming removed 6 bases at V and 1 base at J, with 16 bases between. Germline V gene data show CDR1 as MNHEY and CDR2 as SVGAGI. The CDR3 runs 15 residues.

The count of this clone is one. V is TRBV7-6 and J is TRBJ2-7, with TRBD1 matching over 10 bases. V was clipped by 5 bases and J by 7 bases; unmatched bases: 8. This CDR3 region has 14 residues. Germline V gene lookup returns CDR1 SGHVS and CDR2 FNYEAQ. The CDR3 loop is CASSDRDRGWEQYF. CDR3 DNA sequence: TGTGCCAGCAGCGACCGGGACAGGGGTTGGGAGCAGTACTTC.

The chain uses TRBV5-1 and TRBJ2-2; tentative D call: TRBD2 (5 bases). The germline V and J ends were trimmed by 7 bases and 3 bases, with 13 bases remaining between them. Germline CDR1 is SGHRS and CDR2 is YFSETQ. This CDR3 has 14 residues. The CDR3 DNA reads TGCGCCAGCGCCTCCCGGGGAGACACCGGGGAGCTGTTTTTT. Protein sequence: CASASRGDTGELFF.

This clone showed up just once. The V gene is TRBV12-3 or TRBV12-4, the J gene TRBJ1-5, with D maybe TRBD1 (6 bases). The CDR3 extends over 13 amino acids. Between the trimmed V and J ends, which lost 1 base and 9 bases, there was a span of 10 bases. CDR3 amino acids: CASSLGGQTPQHF. The CDR3 DNA follows: TGTGCCAGCAGTTTAGGGGGGCAGACGCCCCAGCATTTT.

This chain uses TRBV15 with TRBJ2-1, with 8 bases matching TRBD1. V was clipped by 6 bases and J by 5 bases; unmatched bases: 6. Germline V CDR1 and CDR2: LNHNV, YYDKDF (reference sequence). The CDR3 consists of 14 residues. This CDR3 reads CATRYRGVDNEQFF. The CDR3 nucleotides read TGTGCCACCAGATACAGGGGGGTCGACAATGAGCAGTTCTTC.

The chain joins TRBV4-2 to TRBJ2-2; tentative D call: TRBD2 (5 bases). CDR3 length: 17 residues. The germline V and J ends were trimmed by 3 bases and 0 bases, with 14 bases remaining between them. Germline V gene sequence: CDR1 LGHNA, CDR2 YNFKEQ. Written as DNA, the CDR3 is TGTGCCAGCAGCCACCCTCGCCCACTAGCGAACACCGGGGAGCTGTTTTTT. Amino acids: CASSHPRPLANTGELFF.

The chain uses TRBV2 and TRBJ1-4; D perhaps matches TRBD1 (5 bases). Trimming took 6 bases from V and 8 from J, leaving 16 bases between them. This CDR3 region has 14 residues. Germline V lookup: CDR1 SNHLY, CDR2 FYNNEI. The CDR3 DNA follows: TGTGCCAGCAGACTCCGGGTCGGGGGGGAAAAACTGTTTTTT. It is translated as CASRLRVGGEKLFF.

CDR3 protein: CASSLRPGGPNYGYTF. CDR3 in DNA: TGTGCCAGCAGCTTACGGCCAGGGGGTCCCAACTATGGCTACACCTTC. The gene calls are TRBV7-2 and TRBJ1-2; TRBD1 matches at 7 bases. The CDR3 is 16 residues long. CDR1 is SGHTA, CDR2 FQGNSA, per germline. Trimming removed 2 bases from V and 2 bases from J; junction bases left unmatched: 8.

This chain links TRBV28 with TRBJ2-1, with 15 bases that match TRBD2. The germline V gene has CDR1 MDHEN and CDR2 SYDVKM. Trimming cost V 5 bases and J 14 bases; bases outside gene matches: 7. The CDR3 contains 14 residues. The CDR3 coding sequence is TGTGCCAGCAGTCTTGGACTAGCGGGAGGGCCGGAGTTCTTC. Protein: CASSLGLAGGPEFF.